This is a list of T cell receptor beta chains from one sample in a study of CD8 T cells in ankylosing spondylitis. TCRdb re-called the 5' RACE reads through MiXCR, storing one row per CDR3 protein. Here the sample spans fewer than 750,000 distinct CDR3 sequences, roughly 20% being singletons. The sample consisted of blood, either unsorted or a sorted T cell fraction (not recorded which). The receptors originated from a male donor with ankylosing spondylitis. CDR3s include the opening cysteine and the closing phenylalanine or tryptophan. The D gene is left open where the match is weak. Only some rows state a clone size, as once, few, many or a class for expanded clones.

v_call	j_call	d_call	clone_size	cdr3_nt	cdr3_aa
TRBV20-1	TRBJ2-7	TRBD2	few	TGCAGTGCCTCGACTCATGGACTAGCGGGAGCGGACTACGAGCAGTACTTC	CSASTHGLAGADYEQYF
TRBV4-1	TRBJ2-7	-	few	TGCGCCAGCGGACTCGCAAGGGGCTCCTACGAGCAGTACTTC	CASGLARGSYEQYF
TRBV20-1	TRBJ1-2	TRBD1	few	TGCAGTGCTCGTCCCCGGGACAGGGGGCTTGCTAACTATGGCTACACCTTC	CSARPRDRGLANYGYTF
TRBV7-9	TRBJ2-5	-	-	TGTGCCAGCAGCTTAGCGATGTTTCGCCTGAGAGAAGAGACCCAGTACTTC	CASSLAMFRLREETQYF
TRBV12-3/TRBV12-4	TRBJ1-1	-	few	TGTGCCAGCAGTGGCTTCGGGACCTCGTCAGCTTTCTTT	CASSGFGTSSAFF
TRBV6-2/TRBV6-3	TRBJ2-7	-	-	TGTGCCAGCAGTTACTCGAGTACAACCTACGAGCAGTACTTC	CASSYSSTTYEQYF
TRBV20-1	TRBJ1-5	-	-	TGCAGTGCTAGAGACACTCCGGGGCAGCCGAATCAGCCCCAGCATTTT	CSARDTPGQPNQPQHF
TRBV27	TRBJ1-5	-	-	TGTGCCAGCAGTTTCTCGGCGGAGCTCAATCAGCCCCAGCATTTT	CASSFSAELNQPQHF
TRBV5-1	TRBJ2-7	-	few	TGCGCCAGCAGGCCTAGCGCCTCCTACGAGCAGTACTTC	CASRPSASYEQYF
TRBV15	TRBJ2-2	-	few	TGTGCCACCAGCACCCGACAAATGGGGACCGGGGAGCTGTTTTTT	CATSTRQMGTGELFF
TRBV13	TRBJ1-1	-	-	TGTGCCAGCAGCCCCGACGTAAACACTGAAGCTTTCTTT	CASSPDVNTEAFF
TRBV12-3/TRBV12-4	TRBJ2-5	TRBD1	-	TGTGCCAGCAGGGGACAGGGTAGCGGTTCGTGGGAGACCCAGTACTTC	CASRGQGSGSWETQYF
TRBV12-3/TRBV12-4	TRBJ2-7	-	-	TGTGCCAGCAGTCTAAACTGGAGCTCCTACGAGCAGTACTTC	CASSLNWSSYEQYF
TRBV4-1	TRBJ2-1	-	-	TGCGCCAGCAGCCAGGGTTCAACACTAGAGAGTTTCGGTGAGCAGTTCTTC	CASSQGSTLESFGEQFF
TRBV12-3/TRBV12-4	TRBJ2-4	-	many	TGTGCCAGCAGCCCACACGTCGGAGCCAAAAACATTCAGTACTTC	CASSPHVGAKNIQYF
TRBV10-2	TRBJ2-7	TRBD2	-	TGCGCCAGCAGTGGACTAGCGGGAGAATCCGAGCAGTACTTC	CASSGLAGESEQYF
TRBV11-3	TRBJ1-1	-	-	TGTGCCAGCAGCTCGGAGGCAGCCGGGGGCACTGAAGCTTTCTTT	CASSSEAAGGTEAFF
TRBV7-7	TRBJ2-7	TRBD2	-	TGTGCCAGCAGCTCCCAAGGACTAGTATCTTGTCTGGCGCACGAGCAGTACTTC	CASSSQGLVSCLAHEQYF
TRBV29-1	TRBJ2-7	TRBD2	few	TGCGGGAGCAGGACTAGCTCCTACGAGCAGTACTTC	CGSRTSSYEQYF
TRBV5-4	TRBJ2-5	-	few	TGTGCCAGCAGCGGGGGGCTGGGAACAAGGGAGACCCAGTACTTC	CASSGGLGTRETQYF
TRBV5-1	TRBJ1-4	-	-	TGCGCCAGCAGCTTGGCCGGAGGGGTTTCTGAAAAACTGTTTTTT	CASSLAGGVSEKLFF
TRBV5-6	TRBJ2-4	-	few	TGTGCCAGCAGCTTCGGGATTCTGGGGGCCCGTACCAAAAACATTCAGTACTTC	CASSFGILGARTKNIQYF
TRBV10-1	TRBJ2-3	TRBD1	few	TGCGCCAGCAGTGAGGACAGGGCGGAAGATACGCAGTATTTT	CASSEDRAEDTQYF
TRBV20-1	TRBJ1-5	-	-	TGCAGTGCTAGCAAAGGAGGTCAGCCCCAGCATTTT	CSASKGGQPQHF
TRBV29-1	TRBJ2-7	-	-	TGCAGCGTGGGGGAGCTCGTTTTCGGGGTCGAGCAGTACTTC	CSVGELVFGVEQYF
TRBV25-1	TRBJ2-5	-	few	TGTGCCAGCAGTGAATCGGGGCTCACGTTTATTAGGGAGACCCAGTACTTC	CASSESGLTFIRETQYF
TRBV20-1	TRBJ1-2	-	few	TGCAGTGCTAGTAACAGGGCGGGAGATGGCTACACCTTC	CSASNRAGDGYTF
TRBV5-6	TRBJ2-5	-	many	TGTGCCAGCAGCTTGGGAGGCCGCCAAGAGACCCAGTACTTC	CASSLGGRQETQYF
TRBV20-1	TRBJ2-1	TRBD2	-	TGCAGTGCTATCATGGGGACTAGCGGGAGGGCATCCTACAATGAGCAGTTCTTC	CSAIMGTSGRASYNEQFF
TRBV12-3/TRBV12-4	TRBJ1-3	-	-	TGTGCCAGCAGCACCCGGGACACTGGAAACACCATATATTTT	CASSTRDTGNTIYF
TRBV20-1	TRBJ1-2	TRBD1	few	TGCAGTGCCCCGTCGGAGGGGGCGAAGGGCTACACCTTC	CSAPSEGAKGYTF
TRBV7-9	TRBJ1-6	-	-	TGTGCCAGCAGCTTAGCCGGGCCTAATTCACCCCTCCACTTT	CASSLAGPNSPLHF
TRBV11-2	TRBJ1-2	-	-	TGTGCCAGCAGCTTAGCGGGCAGGAAGGGCAATGGCTACACCTTC	CASSLAGRKGNGYTF